This T cell receptor beta chain is drawn from a study of T cells in Graves' hyperthyroidism and ophthalmopathy. Study-wide findings and caveats: Stable hyperthyroidism was told apart from ophthalmopathy by a model built on 13 V-J features.

In regard to this clonotype: The target antigen is unknown.

The V gene end was trimmed by 8 bases and the J gene end by 3 bases; junction bases not matched to a gene: 5. CDR1 and CDR2 from the germline V gene are MNHNS and SASEGT. This CDR3 contains 15 residues. Ophthalmopathy cases scored 3 or more on the Clinical Activity Score and 4 or more on NOSPECS grade, with duration below 3 months. RNA transcripts gave rise to amplified TCR beta CDR3 regions. HTBI primers were used for first-round RT-PCR of the TCR CDR3. TCRdb processed the multiplex PCR reads anew with MiXCR; each CDR3 protein has one entry. In the table there are about 640,000 distinct CDR3 sequences, less than 25% of which are singletons.

This clonotype originated in a young man with Graves' ophthalmopathy. The chain links TRBV6-1 to TRBJ2-5, with 14 bases aligning to TRBD2. The sequenced sample consisted of blood. CDR3 bases: TGTGCCAGCGACCGGGGACTAGCGGGAGAAGAGACCCAGTACTTC. It yields the protein CASDRGLAGEETQYF.